This is a list of T cell receptor beta chains from one sample in a study of T cell repertoires in cytomegalovirus infection. TCRdb ran MiXCR on the reads and lists one entry per CDR3 protein. The sample has roughly 80,000 distinct CDR3 sequences, roughly 40% seen once. These receptors are not linked to any known antigen. Sample: CD8+ T cells from cultured PBMCs, taken from culture after CMV antigen stimulation. The receptors were sampled from a human donor in good health (CMV status not recorded). Some clones in this sample may be carry-over from other donors' samples. CDR3s include the opening cysteine and the closing phenylalanine or tryptophan. Fields, in order: clone size, D gene, CDR3 length, J gene, V gene, CDR3 protein, CDR3 DNA. A D gene is named only where the DNA matches it firmly. Some rows have no size entry. The others give once, few or many, or a class for an expanded clone.

. | TRBD1 | 16 | TRBJ1-4 | TRBV7-9 | CASSLGTDTTNEKLFF | TGTGCCAGCAGCCTGGGGACAGACACAACTAATGAAAAACTGTTTTTT
. | . | 17 | TRBJ2-2 | TRBV6-1 | CASSGQDNWAGTGELFF | TGTGCCAGCAGTGGACAGGACAATTGGGCGGGCACCGGGGAGCTGTTTTTT
. | TRBD1 | 13 | TRBJ2-7 | TRBV27 | CASSLTGVGEQYF | TGTGCCAGCAGTTTAACAGGGGTTGGCGAGCAGTACTTC
. | . | 15 | TRBJ1-1 | TRBV7-6 | CASSPRGGGLTEAFF | TGTGCCAGCAGCCCAAGGGGCGGGGGTCTCACTGAAGCTTTCTTT
many | . | 18 | TRBJ2-3 | TRBV7-8 | CASSLERQGGRSTDTQYF | TGTGCCAGCAGCTTAGAAAGGCAGGGGGGGCGGAGCACAGATACGCAGTATTTT
. | . | 13 | TRBJ1-2 | TRBV4-3 | CASSYTWTQEHTF | TGCGCCAGCAGCTATACCTGGACACAGGAACACACCTTC
. | . | 13 | TRBJ1-1 | TRBV27 | CATSSYGGTEAFF | TGTGCCACCAGTTCCTACGGGGGGACTGAAGCTTTCTTT
few | . | 14 | TRBJ2-7 | TRBV6-1 | CASRLHAGRYEQYF | TGTGCCAGCAGACTGCACGCCGGCCGTTACGAGCAGTACTTC
. | TRBD2 | 15 | TRBJ2-7 | TRBV4-1 | CASSQDPGRAYEQYF | TGCGCCAGCAGCCAAGATCCGGGGAGGGCCTACGAGCAGTACTTC
. | TRBD2 | 14 | TRBJ2-2 | TRBV7-2 | CASTPQRGEVELFF | TGTGCCAGCACCCCCCAGCGGGGTGAAGTGGAGCTGTTTTTT
many | . | 16 | TRBJ2-7 | TRBV4-3 | CASSQDRGVREYEQYF | TGCGCCAGCAGCCAAGATCGAGGGGTTCGGGAATACGAGCAGTACTTC
. | TRBD2 | 17 | TRBJ2-1 | TRBV7-9 | CASEETSGLAGENEQFF | TGTGCCAGCGAGGAAACCTCAGGACTAGCGGGAGAAAATGAGCAGTTCTTC
. | . | 18 | TRBJ1-5 | TRBV6-2/TRBV6-3 | CASSQGLSGTLSNQPQHF | TGTGCCAGCAGTCAGGGGTTGTCAGGGACCCTTAGCAATCAGCCCCAGCATTTT
few | TRBD2 | 18 | TRBJ2-5 | TRBV5-4 | CASSLILAGGRREETQYF | TGTGCCAGCAGCTTGATACTAGCGGGGGGGCGACGTGAAGAGACCCAGTACTTC
many | TRBD2 | 15 | TRBJ2-1 | TRBV6-4 | CASSDSLSGGNEQFF | TGTGCCAGCAGTGACTCCCTGAGCGGGGGCAATGAGCAGTTCTTC
. | TRBD1 | 16 | TRBJ2-1 | TRBV7-3 | CASSPTGARTYNEQFF | TGTGCCAGCAGCCCGACAGGGGCCCGGACCTACAATGAGCAGTTCTTC
few | . | 14 | TRBJ2-5 | TRBV12-3/TRBV12-4 | CASSLNVVGETQYF | TGTGCCAGCAGTTTAAATGTGGTAGGGGAGACCCAGTACTTC
few | . | 15 | TRBJ2-3 | TRBV12-3/TRBV12-4 | CASSSQGFGTDTQYF | TGTGCCAGCAGTTCCCAGGGGTTTGGCACAGATACGCAGTATTTT
few | . | 14 | TRBJ2-5 | TRBV7-2 | CASSSRDGQETQYF | TGTGCCAGCAGCTCCCGGGACGGCCAAGAGACCCAGTACTTC
. | . | 14 | TRBJ1-1 | TRBV4-3 | CASSQGVAGTEAFF | TGCGCCAGCAGCCAAGGGGTTGCGGGAACTGAAGCTTTCTTT
. | . | 15 | TRBJ2-2 | TRBV14 | CASSHRGEGTGELFF | TGTGCCAGCAGCCACCGTGGGGAAGGTACCGGGGAGCTGTTTTTT
. | . | 15 | TRBJ2-3 | TRBV28 | CASSPLTGGEDTQYF | TGTGCCAGCAGTCCTTTGACGGGGGGCGAAGATACGCAGTATTTT
. | TRBD1 | 15 | TRBJ1-1 | TRBV7-6 | CASSDTGTGVTEAFF | TGTGCCAGCAGCGACACCGGGACAGGGGTCACTGAAGCTTTCTTT
few | . | 16 | TRBJ1-6 | TRBV6-1 | CASGERPGERDSPLHF | TGTGCCAGCGGAGAGAGACCGGGAGAAAGGGATTCACCCCTCCACTTT
few | TRBD1 | 15 | TRBJ2-7 | TRBV6-5 | CASSYGQGARDEQYF | TGTGCCAGCAGTTACGGGCAGGGGGCAAGAGACGAGCAGTACTTC
. | . | 17 | TRBJ1-1 | TRBV4-2 | CASSQLGQGHENTEAFF | TGTGCCAGCAGCCAACTCGGTCAAGGACACGAGAACACTGAAGCTTTCTTT
few | . | 15 | TRBJ2-5 | TRBV7-9 | CASSSSETSRETQYF | TGTGCCAGCAGCTCCTCGGAGACCTCTCGGGAGACCCAGTACTTC
few | TRBD1 | 17 | TRBJ2-7 | TRBV7-2 | CASSSPQWTGTSYEQYF | TGTGCCAGCAGCTCCCCACAATGGACAGGTACTTCCTACGAGCAGTACTTC
. | TRBD1 | 16 | TRBJ2-3 | TRBV28 | CASSRYQTGAQDTQYF | TGTGCCAGCAGCCGGTACCAGACAGGGGCCCAAGATACGCAGTATTTT
. | . | 15 | TRBJ2-1 | TRBV5-4 | CASSLPGIQYNEQFF | TGTGCCAGCAGCTTGCCGGGGATTCAATACAATGAGCAGTTCTTC
. | . | 17 | TRBJ1-1 | TRBV6-6 | CASSYPEGGLRNTEAFF | TGTGCCAGCAGTTACCCCGAGGGGGGGTTGAGAAACACTGAAGCTTTCTTT
. | . | 12 | TRBJ1-5 | TRBV12-3/TRBV12-4 | CASRLTDQPQHF | TGTGCCAGCAGACTCACCGATCAGCCCCAGCATTTT
. | . | 12 | TRBJ2-1 | TRBV5-6 | CASSEPYNEQFF | TGTGCCAGCAGTGAACCCTACAATGAGCAGTTCTTC
. | . | 14 | TRBJ1-1 | TRBV7-9 | CASSPWVVNTEAFF | TGTGCCAGCAGCCCCTGGGTAGTTAACACTGAAGCTTTCTTT
many | TRBD1 | 19 | TRBJ2-2 | TRBV12-5 | CASGFQAGQGLVNTGELFF | TGTGCTAGTGGTTTCCAGGCGGGACAGGGTCTGGTTAACACCGGGGAGCTGTTTTTT
few | . | 18 | TRBJ2-5 | TRBV3-1 | CASSQVGWTARDQETQYF | TGTGCCAGCAGCCAAGTAGGTTGGACAGCTCGAGACCAAGAGACCCAGTACTTC
. | . | 15 | TRBJ2-2 | TRBV6-5 | CASSYTQGYTGELFF | TGTGCCAGCAGTTACACACAGGGATACACCGGGGAGCTGTTTTTT